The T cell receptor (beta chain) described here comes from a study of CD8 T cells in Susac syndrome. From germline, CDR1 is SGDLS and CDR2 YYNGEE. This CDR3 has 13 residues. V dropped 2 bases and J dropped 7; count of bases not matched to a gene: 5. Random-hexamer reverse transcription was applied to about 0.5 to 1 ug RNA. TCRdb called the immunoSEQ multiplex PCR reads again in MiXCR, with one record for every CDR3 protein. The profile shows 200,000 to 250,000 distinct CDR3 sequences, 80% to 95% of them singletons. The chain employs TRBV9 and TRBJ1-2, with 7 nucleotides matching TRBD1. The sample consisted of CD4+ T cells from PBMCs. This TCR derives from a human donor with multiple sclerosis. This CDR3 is CASSVTGEGGYTF. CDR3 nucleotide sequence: TGTGCCAGCAGCGTTACAGGGGAGGGTGGCTACACCTTC.